This section outlines one T cell receptor (beta chain) sequence together with its context. Its antigen is unidentified. The data originate from a study of vaccination and CD4 T cells after COVID-19. Study context: Taking of post-vaccine samples occurred a median around 72 days after dose two (range 14 to 241). Findings and caveats of the study: Recorded median SARS-CoV-2-reactive clonotype numbers increased from about 20 to 38 without reaching significance.

CD4+ T cells that had been cultured provided DNA sequenced with the Oncomine TCR Beta short-read assay. After culture, CD4+ T cells served as the source for genomic DNA extraction. TCRdb independently ran MiXCR on the PCR reads; one entry per CDR3 protein. The sample contains fewer than 20,000 distinct CDR3 sequences, approximately 54% of which appear only once. Germline-derived CDR1 and CDR2 are SGHTA and FQGNSA. The CDR3 extends over 14 amino acids. V was clipped by 5 bases and J by 3 bases; unmatched bases: 4. Treatment indicated: approximately nine-day PBMC culture with coronavirus spike peptide pools or control peptides (ViraFEST assay). Dates of positive PCR ran from March to December 2020, before US Alpha, Beta and Delta variants.

The receptor's source is a human donor who had recovered from COVID-19. Sequenced input: CD4+ T cells from blood, cultured in vitro. The V gene is TRBV7-2, the J gene TRBJ2-7, with 10 nucleotides matching TRBD2. The CDR3 nucleotides read TGTGCCAGCAGCCAGGCTAGCGGGAGCTACGAGCAGTACTTC. This codes for CASSQASGSYEQYF.